This is a list of T cell receptor beta chains from one sample in a study of T cells in Graves' hyperthyroidism and ophthalmopathy. One entry per CDR3 protein results from TCRdb running MiXCR on the multiplex PCR reads. Altogether about half a million distinct CDR3 sequences are present, under 25% being singletons, with the ten largest covering 45% to 50%. Source material: blood. These receptors were taken from a woman in her seventies with Graves' ophthalmopathy. The CDR3 runs from the conserved cysteine through the conserved F or W. D genes are given only for firm matches. Some rows mark clone size as missing; the rest say once, few, many or name a class of expanded clone.

V	D	J	size	DNA	CDR3
TRBV3-1	NA	TRBJ1-2	once	TGTGCCAGCAGTCCCCGCAGGGACTATGGCTACACCTTC	CASSPRRDYGYTF
TRBV3-1	NA	TRBJ1-4	few	TGTGCCAGCAGCTCTGAGTACTCTAATGAAAAACTGTTTTTT	CASSSEYSNEKLFF
TRBV7-9	TRBD2	TRBJ2-1	few	TGTGCCAGCAGTCGCACTAGCGAACAAGAGCAGTTCTTC	CASSRTSEQEQFF
TRBV2	TRBD2	TRBJ2-3	NA	TGTGCCAGCAGTGAAGGACTAGCGAGACCTCCTAGCACAGATACGCAGTATTTT	CASSEGLARPPSTDTQYF
TRBV4-3	TRBD2	TRBJ2-2	NA	TGCGCCAGCAGCCAATTACTAGCGGGAGTTCAATTAGGGAGCACCGGGGAGCTGTTTTTT	CASSQLLAGVQLGSTGELFF
TRBV12-3/TRBV12-4	NA	TRBJ2-5	NA	TGTGCCAGCGGTAGGGCAATGGAGGCCCAGTACTTC	CASGRAMEAQYF
TRBV15	TRBD1	TRBJ1-6	NA	TGTGCCACCAGCAGAGGACCCGGGACAGGGACCTTCTATAATTCACCCCTCCACTTT	CATSRGPGTGTFYNSPLHF
TRBV12-5	NA	TRBJ1-4	NA	TGTGCTAGTGGGAGAGGCCTTGGTAATGAAAAACTGTTTTTT	CASGRGLGNEKLFF
TRBV7-2	NA	TRBJ1-5	few	TGTGCCAGCAGCTTAGCGGCGGTGGTGGATCAGCCCCAGCATTTT	CASSLAAVVDQPQHF
TRBV12-3/TRBV12-4	TRBD1	TRBJ1-2	many	TGTGCCAGCACCCTCCGGGACAGGCAGAACTATGGCTACACCTTC	CASTLRDRQNYGYTF
TRBV5-6	NA	TRBJ2-3	few	TGTGCCAGCAGCTTGGAGACAGCCAGGGCAGATACGCAGTATTTT	CASSLETARADTQYF
TRBV7-2	NA	TRBJ1-5	few	TGTGCCAGCAGCTTAGGGGGATACAATCAGCCCCAGCATTTT	CASSLGGYNQPQHF
TRBV20-1	NA	TRBJ1-5	NA	TGCAGTGCTTCCCGAGGGGGGGGGGATCAGCCCCAGCATTTT	CSASRGGGDQPQHF
TRBV28	NA	TRBJ1-5	NA	TGTGCCAGCAGTTTGAGCGTTGGGGGCAATCAGCCCCAGCATTTT	CASSLSVGGNQPQHF
TRBV7-9	TRBD1	TRBJ2-2	NA	TGTGCCAGCAGGCGCACAGGGGCGTCGAACACCGGGGAGCTGTTTTTT	CASRRTGASNTGELFF
TRBV20-1	TRBD1	TRBJ1-6	once	TGCAGTGCTAGACCAGGACAGGGGAATTCACCCCTCCACTTT	CSARPGQGNSPLHF
TRBV6-6	NA	TRBJ1-1	once	TGTGCCAGCAGTTACTCCCAGGGGCCCACTGAAGCTTTCTTT	CASSYSQGPTEAFF
TRBV30	NA	TRBJ1-5	few	TGTGCCTGGGATACTCCCAATCAGCCCCAGCATTTT	CAWDTPNQPQHF
TRBV6-2/TRBV6-3	TRBD2	TRBJ2-7	many	TGTGCCAGCAGGATAGCGGGACCTCTGGAGCAGTACTTC	CASRIAGPLEQYF
TRBV10-2	NA	TRBJ2-2	NA	TGCGCCAGCGAAGGCCCTTCCGGGGAGCTGTTTTTT	CASEGPSGELFF
TRBV6-1	TRBD2	TRBJ2-5	NA	TGTGCCAGCAGGGGACTAGCGGGAGGGCCGGAGACCCAGTACTTC	CASRGLAGGPETQYF
TRBV30	NA	TRBJ2-1	few	TGTGCCTGGAGTTGGCTACCATCCTACAATGAGCAGTTCTTC	CAWSWLPSYNEQFF
TRBV5-1	NA	TRBJ2-4	NA	TGCGCCAGCAGCCCAGACAGAGCCAAAAACATTCAGTACTTC	CASSPDRAKNIQYF
TRBV30	TRBD1	TRBJ1-6	many	TGTGCCTGGAGAGGCGGGACAGGGCCTTTGTCCCTCCACTTT	CAWRGGTGPLSLHF
TRBV5-6	TRBD1	TRBJ1-4	NA	TGTGCCAGCAGCGAACGACAGGGGTGGGAAAAACTGTTTTTT	CASSERQGWEKLFF
TRBV5-1	TRBD1	TRBJ2-2	NA	TGCGCCAGCTGTCAGGGGGCAATCACCGGGGAGCTGTTTTTT	CASCQGAITGELFF
TRBV29-1	NA	TRBJ1-4	few	TGCAGCGTTGAAGGGGGCTTGGAGGGTGAAAAACTGTTTTTT	CSVEGGLEGEKLFF
TRBV6-1	NA	TRBJ1-6	NA	TGTGCCAGCAGTGAAGGACTTTATGGTCCCCTCCACTTT	CASSEGLYGPLHF
TRBV2	TRBD2	TRBJ2-3	many	TGTGCCAGCAGCGGACTAGCGGCTAGCACAGATACGCAGTATTTT	CASSGLAASTDTQYF
TRBV7-9	NA	TRBJ1-4	NA	TGTGCCAGCTCTGCAACTAATGAAAAACTGTTTTTT	CASSATNEKLFF
TRBV19	TRBD1	TRBJ1-1	few	TGTGCCAGTATGGAGGGGGCAGGGGAGGGAACTGAAGCTTTCTTT	CASMEGAGEGTEAFF
TRBV28	NA	TRBJ1-2	NA	TGTGCCAGCAGTTTAATCGGGTCCGGTAATGGCTACACCTTC	CASSLIGSGNGYTF
TRBV2	NA	TRBJ1-4	NA	TGTGCCAGCAGTGAACTAGGGCCCAATGAAAAACTGTTTTTT	CASSELGPNEKLFF
TRBV7-3	TRBD2	TRBJ2-1	NA	TGTGCCAGCAGCCCCTTAGCGGGAGCGACTGAGCAGTTCTTC	CASSPLAGATEQFF
TRBV12-5	NA	TRBJ2-7	few	TGTGCTAGTGGTTCAACCCGGGCCCAGATCGCCTACGAGCAGTACTTC	CASGSTRAQIAYEQYF
TRBV12-3/TRBV12-4	TRBD1	TRBJ1-2	many	TGTGCCAGCAGTTCCGGGACAGGGGGGTATGGCTACACCTTC	CASSSGTGGYGYTF
TRBV5-1	NA	TRBJ2-1	NA	TGCGCCAGCAGCGGGGGACTCCTATCCTACAATGAGCAGTTCTTC	CASSGGLLSYNEQFF
TRBV7-9	NA	TRBJ1-2	many	TGTGCCAGCAGTTTGGGGTCGCCCTCCACCTACGGCTACACCTTC	CASSLGSPSTYGYTF
TRBV11-2	NA	TRBJ2-3	few	TGTGCCAGCAGCTTAGATCATGGAGGGACTACGCAGTATTTT	CASSLDHGGTTQYF
TRBV20-1	TRBD1	TRBJ2-4	NA	TGCAGTGCTGGGACAGGTTCAGCCAAAAACATTCAGTACTTC	CSAGTGSAKNIQYF
TRBV20-1	NA	TRBJ2-5	many	TGCAGTGCTATCCGACTAGACCCAAAGACCCAGTACTTC	CSAIRLDPKTQYF
TRBV27	NA	TRBJ1-2	NA	TGTGACAGCAGTTTAGCCGGACGGACTAACTATGGCTACACCTTC	CDSSLAGRTNYGYTF